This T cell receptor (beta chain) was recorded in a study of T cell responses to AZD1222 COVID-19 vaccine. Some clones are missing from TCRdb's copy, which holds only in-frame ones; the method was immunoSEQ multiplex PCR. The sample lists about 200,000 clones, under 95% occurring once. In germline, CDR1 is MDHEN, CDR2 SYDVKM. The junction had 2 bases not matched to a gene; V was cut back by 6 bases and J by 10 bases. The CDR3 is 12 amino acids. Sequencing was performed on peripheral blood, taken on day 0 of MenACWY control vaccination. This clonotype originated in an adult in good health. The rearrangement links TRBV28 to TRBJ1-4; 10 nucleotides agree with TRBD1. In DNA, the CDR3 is TGTGCCAGCAGGCGGACAGGGGGAAAACTGTTTTTT. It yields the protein CASRRTGGKLFF.